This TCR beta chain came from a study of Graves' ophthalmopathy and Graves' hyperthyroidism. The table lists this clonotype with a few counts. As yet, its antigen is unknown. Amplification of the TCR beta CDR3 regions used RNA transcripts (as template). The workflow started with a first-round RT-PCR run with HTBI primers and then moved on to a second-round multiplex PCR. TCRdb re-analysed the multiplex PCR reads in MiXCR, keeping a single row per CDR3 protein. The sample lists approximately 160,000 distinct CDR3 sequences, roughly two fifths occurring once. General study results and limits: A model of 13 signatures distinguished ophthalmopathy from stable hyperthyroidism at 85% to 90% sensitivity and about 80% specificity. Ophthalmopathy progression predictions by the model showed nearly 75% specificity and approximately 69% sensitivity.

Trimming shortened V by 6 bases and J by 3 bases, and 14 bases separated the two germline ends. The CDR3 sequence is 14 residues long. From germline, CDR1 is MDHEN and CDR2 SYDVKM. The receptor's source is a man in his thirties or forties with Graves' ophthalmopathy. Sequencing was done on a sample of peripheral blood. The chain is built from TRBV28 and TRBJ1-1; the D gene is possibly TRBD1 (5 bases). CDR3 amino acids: CASRGSGAHTEAFF. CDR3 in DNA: TGTGCCAGCAGGGGAAGTGGGGCTCACACTGAAGCTTTCTTT.